This TCR beta chain stems from a study of chemoradiotherapy in HPV16-positive cancers (dated by TCRdb to between 2021 and 2023). For the study in its entirety: Candidate HPV-specific T-cell clones and common TCR motifs were defined through functional T-cell assays on cells from a couple of HPV16-positive patients. Whether T-cell immunity against the HPV oncoproteins E6 and E7 changes during chemoradiotherapy and whether survival is affected by this immunity were examined in the study. The candidate HPV-specific TCRs and motifs were then tracked in TCR repertoires from about 93 patients with HPV-related cancers. The study at large found these results: The functional definition of HPV-specific T cells came from only a couple of HPV16-positive patients, and the survival association was reported for HPV16-positive patients. Among HPV16-positive patients, expansion of HPV-responsive T cells during chemoradiotherapy was associated with better recurrence-free survival. Expansion of candidate HPV-specific clones and E7-related TCR motifs was observed in the tumor microenvironment during treatment, whereas no such expansion was observed for non-HPV-specific T cells.

The CDR3 starts with the cysteine, ends with the phenylalanine, and has 12 residues. This entry keeps only the CDR3 DNA: 36 bases, framed from base 1. CDR1 SEHNR and CDR2 FQNEAQ are derived from the germline V gene (reference sequence). The library relied on the immunoSEQ multiplex PCR assay. This immuneACCESS table, as held by TCRdb, lists in-frame sequences with V and J called but not all clones. Of the missing ones, under half trace to an unresolved V gene in checked studies; the others have no known cause. The sample data list roughly 70,000 clones, and about nine tenths of these were observed just once. The ten largest clones take up 4.2% of the sample. Repertoires were sampled repeatedly over the course of chemoradiotherapy so that clonal expansion in the tumor microenvironment could be followed. About this clone itself: Its cognate antigen has yet to be identified. One end of the junction does not line up with germline, which may come from a read error.

Source: blood, taken from a patient who underwent chemoradiotherapy. This receptor was taken from a human donor with HPV-associated anogenital cancer. The rearrangement combines TRBV7-9 with TRBJ2-7, and TRBD2 may be the D gene, going by 6 matching bases. The nucleotide sequence reads as follows: TGTGCCAGCAGCATATCTTTAGGAGGGACGGTCTTC. Its product reads: CASSISLGGTVF.